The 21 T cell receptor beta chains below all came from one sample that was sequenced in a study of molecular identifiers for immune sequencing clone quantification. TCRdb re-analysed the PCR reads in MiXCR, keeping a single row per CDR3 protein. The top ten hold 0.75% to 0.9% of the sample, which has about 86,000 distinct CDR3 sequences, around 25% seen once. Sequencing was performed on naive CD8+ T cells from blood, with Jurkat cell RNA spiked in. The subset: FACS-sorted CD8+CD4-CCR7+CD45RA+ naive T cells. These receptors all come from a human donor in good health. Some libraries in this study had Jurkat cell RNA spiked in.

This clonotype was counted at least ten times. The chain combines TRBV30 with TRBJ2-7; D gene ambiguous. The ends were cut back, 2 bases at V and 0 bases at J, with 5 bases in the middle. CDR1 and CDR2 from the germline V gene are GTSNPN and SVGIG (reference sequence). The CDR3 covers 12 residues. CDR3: CAWSRTSYEQYF. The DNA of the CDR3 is TGTGCCTGGAGTCGGACCTCCTACGAGCAGTACTTC.

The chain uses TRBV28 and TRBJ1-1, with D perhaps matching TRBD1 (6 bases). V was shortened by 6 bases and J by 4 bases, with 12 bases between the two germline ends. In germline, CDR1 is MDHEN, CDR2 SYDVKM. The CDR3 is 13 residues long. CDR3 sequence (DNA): TGTGCCAGCAGATTAGGGGGGGCCACTGAAGCTTTCTTT. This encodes CASRLGGATEAFF.

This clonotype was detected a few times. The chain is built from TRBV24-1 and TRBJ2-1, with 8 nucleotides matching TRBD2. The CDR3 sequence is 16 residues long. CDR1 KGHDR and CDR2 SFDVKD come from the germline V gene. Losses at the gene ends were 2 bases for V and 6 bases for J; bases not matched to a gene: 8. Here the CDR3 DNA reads TGTGCCACCAGTGATTCTTCACTAGCGGCAGGCAATGAGCAGTTCTTC. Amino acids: CATSDSSLAAGNEQFF.

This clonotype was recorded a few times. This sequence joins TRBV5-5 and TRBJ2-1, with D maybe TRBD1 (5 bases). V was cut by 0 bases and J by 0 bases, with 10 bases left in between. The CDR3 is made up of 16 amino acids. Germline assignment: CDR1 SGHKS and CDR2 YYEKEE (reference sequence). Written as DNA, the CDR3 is TGTGCCAGCAGCTTGGGACAGTACAGCTCCTACAATGAGCAGTTCTTC. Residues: CASSLGQYSSYNEQFF.

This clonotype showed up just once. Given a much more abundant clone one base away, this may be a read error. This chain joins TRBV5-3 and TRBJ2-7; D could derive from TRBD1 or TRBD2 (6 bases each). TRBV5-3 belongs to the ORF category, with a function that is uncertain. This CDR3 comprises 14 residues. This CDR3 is CASSLGGDSYEQCF. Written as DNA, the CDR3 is TGTGCCAGCAGCTTGGGGGGCGACTCCTACGAGCAGTGCTTC.

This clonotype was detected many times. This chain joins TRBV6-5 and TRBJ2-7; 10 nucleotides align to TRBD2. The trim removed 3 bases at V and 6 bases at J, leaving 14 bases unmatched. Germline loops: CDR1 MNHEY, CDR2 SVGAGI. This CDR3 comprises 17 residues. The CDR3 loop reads CASSYSGGPLGSAEQYF. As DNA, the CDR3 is TGTGCCAGCAGTTATAGCGGGGGGCCTCTAGGGTCGGCCGAGCAGTACTTC.

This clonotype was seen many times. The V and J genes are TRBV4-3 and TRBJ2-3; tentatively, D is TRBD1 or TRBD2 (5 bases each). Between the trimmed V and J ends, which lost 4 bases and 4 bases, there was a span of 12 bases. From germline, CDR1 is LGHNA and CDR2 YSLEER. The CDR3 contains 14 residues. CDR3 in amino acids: CASSPWVGADTQYF. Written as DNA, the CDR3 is TGCGCCAGCAGCCCGTGGGTGGGGGCAGATACGCAGTATTTT.

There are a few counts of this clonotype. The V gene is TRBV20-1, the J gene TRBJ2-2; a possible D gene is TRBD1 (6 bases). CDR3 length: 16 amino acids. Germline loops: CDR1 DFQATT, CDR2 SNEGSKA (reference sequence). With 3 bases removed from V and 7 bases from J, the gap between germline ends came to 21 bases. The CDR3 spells CSASLLGAGDGGELFF. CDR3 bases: TGCAGTGCTAGCCTCCTGGGGGCCGGGGACGGCGGGGAGCTGTTTTTT.

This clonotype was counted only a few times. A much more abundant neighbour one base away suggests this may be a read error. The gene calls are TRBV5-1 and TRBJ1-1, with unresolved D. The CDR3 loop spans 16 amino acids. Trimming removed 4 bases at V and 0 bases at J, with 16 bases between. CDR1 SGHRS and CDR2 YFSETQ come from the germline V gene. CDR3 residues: CASSILGRTMNTEAFF. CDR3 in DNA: TGCGCCAGCAGCATCTTGGGCAGAACCATGAACACTGAAGCTTTCTTT.

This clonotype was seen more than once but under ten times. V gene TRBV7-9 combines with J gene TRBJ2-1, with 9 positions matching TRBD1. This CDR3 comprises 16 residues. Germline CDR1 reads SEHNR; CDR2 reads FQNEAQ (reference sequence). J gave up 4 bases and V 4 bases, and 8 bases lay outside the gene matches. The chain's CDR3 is CASSSRTGAEYNEQFF. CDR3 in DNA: TGTGCCAGCAGCTCCCGGACAGGGGCAGAATACAATGAGCAGTTCTTC.

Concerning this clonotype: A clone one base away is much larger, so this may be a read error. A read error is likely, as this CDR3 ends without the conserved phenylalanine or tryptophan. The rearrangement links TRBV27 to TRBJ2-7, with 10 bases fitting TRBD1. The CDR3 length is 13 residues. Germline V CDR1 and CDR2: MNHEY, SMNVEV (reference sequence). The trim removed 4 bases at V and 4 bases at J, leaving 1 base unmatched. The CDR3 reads CASSWGQGYEQYS. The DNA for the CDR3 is TGTGCCAGCAGTTGGGGACAGGGGTACGAGCAGTACTCC.

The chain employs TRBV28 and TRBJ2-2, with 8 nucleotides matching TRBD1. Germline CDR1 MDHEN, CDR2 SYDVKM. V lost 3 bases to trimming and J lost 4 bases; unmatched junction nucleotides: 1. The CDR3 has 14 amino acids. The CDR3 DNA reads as TGTGCCAGCAGTTTGGGGACAGGCACCGGGGAGCTGTTTTTT. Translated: CASSLGTGTGELFF.

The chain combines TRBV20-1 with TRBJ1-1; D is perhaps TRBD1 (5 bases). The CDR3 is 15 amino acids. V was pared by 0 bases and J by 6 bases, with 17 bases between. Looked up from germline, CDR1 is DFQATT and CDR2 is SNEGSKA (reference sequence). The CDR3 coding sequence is TGCAGTGCTAGAGATTTATTGGAGGGGATGGCTGAAGCTTTCTTT. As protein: CSARDLLEGMAEAFF.

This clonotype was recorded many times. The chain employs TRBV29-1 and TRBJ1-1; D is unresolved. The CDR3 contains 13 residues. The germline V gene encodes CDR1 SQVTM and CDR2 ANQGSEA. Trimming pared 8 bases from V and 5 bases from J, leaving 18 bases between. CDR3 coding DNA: TGCAGCCCCGAGATATTCGCTGAGACTGAAGCTTTCTTT. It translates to CSPEIFAETEAFF.

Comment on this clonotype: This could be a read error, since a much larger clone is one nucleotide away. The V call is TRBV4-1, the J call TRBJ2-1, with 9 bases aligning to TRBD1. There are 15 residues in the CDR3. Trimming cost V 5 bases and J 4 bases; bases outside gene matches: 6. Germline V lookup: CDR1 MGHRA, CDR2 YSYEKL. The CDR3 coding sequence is TGCGCCAGCAGCTATGGGACAGGGAGATACAATGAGCAGTTCTTC. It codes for CASSYGTGRYNEQFF.

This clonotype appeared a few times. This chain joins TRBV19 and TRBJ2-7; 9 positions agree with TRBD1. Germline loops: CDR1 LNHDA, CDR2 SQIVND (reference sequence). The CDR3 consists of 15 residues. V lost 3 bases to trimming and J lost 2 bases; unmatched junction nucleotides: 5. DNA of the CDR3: TGTGCCAGTAGTATTGGGACAGGGCCAACCTACGAGCAGTACTTC. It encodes CASSIGTGPTYEQYF.

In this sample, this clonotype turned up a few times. DNA of the CDR3: TGTGCCAGCAGTGAAGGCAGTACTGGAAACACCATATATTTT. Protein product: CASSEGSTGNTIYF. V gene TRBV2 combines with J gene TRBJ1-3; the D is unclear. The CDR3 totals 14 residues. Between the trimmed V and J ends, which lost 1 base and 2 bases, there was a span of 6 bases. The germline V gene has CDR1 SNHLY and CDR2 FYNNEI.

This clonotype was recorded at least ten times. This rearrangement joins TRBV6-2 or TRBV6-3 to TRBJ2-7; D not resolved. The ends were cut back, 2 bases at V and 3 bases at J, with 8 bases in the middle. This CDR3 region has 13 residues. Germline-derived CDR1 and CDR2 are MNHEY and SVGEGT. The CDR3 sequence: CASSYGRHYEQYF. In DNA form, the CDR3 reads TGTGCCAGCAGTTACGGGCGGCACTACGAGCAGTACTTC.

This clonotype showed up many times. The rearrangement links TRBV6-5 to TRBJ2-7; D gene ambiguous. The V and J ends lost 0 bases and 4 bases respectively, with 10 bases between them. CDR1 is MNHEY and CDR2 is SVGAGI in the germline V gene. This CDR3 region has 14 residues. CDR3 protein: CASSYSKVGYEQYF. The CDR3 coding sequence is TGTGCCAGCAGTTACTCTAAGGTTGGGTACGAGCAGTACTTC.

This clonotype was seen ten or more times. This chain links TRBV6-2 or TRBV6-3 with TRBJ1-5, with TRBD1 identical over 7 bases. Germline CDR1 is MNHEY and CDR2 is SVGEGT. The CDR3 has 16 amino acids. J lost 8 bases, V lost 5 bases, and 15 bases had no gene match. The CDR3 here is CASSPNRGPTAKPQHF. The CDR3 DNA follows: TGTGCCAGCAGTCCAAACAGGGGCCCCACGGCTAAGCCCCAGCATTTT.

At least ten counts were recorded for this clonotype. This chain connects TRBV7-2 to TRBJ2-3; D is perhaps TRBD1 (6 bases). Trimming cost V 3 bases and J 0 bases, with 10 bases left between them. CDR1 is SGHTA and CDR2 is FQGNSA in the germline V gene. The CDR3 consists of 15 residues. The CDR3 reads CASSFLGQSTDTQYF. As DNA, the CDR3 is TGTGCCAGCAGCTTTTTAGGACAGAGCACAGATACGCAGTATTTT.